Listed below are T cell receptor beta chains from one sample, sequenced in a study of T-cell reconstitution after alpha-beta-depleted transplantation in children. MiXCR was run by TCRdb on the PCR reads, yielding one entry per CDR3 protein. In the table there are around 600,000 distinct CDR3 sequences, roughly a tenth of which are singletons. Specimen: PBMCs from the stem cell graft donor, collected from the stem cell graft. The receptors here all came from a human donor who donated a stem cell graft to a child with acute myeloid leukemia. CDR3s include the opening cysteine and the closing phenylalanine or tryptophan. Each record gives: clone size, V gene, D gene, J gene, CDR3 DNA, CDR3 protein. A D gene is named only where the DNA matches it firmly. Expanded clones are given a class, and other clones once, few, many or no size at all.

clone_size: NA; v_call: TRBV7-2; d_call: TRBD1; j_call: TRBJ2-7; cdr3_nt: TGTGCCAGCACGACAGGGCGGGTTGGCTACGAGCAGTACTTC; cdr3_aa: CASTTGRVGYEQYF
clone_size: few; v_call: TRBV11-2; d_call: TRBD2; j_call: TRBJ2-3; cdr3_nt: TGTGCCAGCAGCTTAGACGGAGGACTAGCGGGCACAGATACGCAGTATTTT; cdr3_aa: CASSLDGGLAGTDTQYF
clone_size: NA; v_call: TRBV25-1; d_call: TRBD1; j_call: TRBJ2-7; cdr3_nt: TGTGCCAGCAGTGACGCCCGGGACAGGACAACCTACGAGCAGTACTTC; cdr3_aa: CASSDARDRTTYEQYF
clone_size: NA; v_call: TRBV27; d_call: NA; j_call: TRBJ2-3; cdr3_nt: TGTGCCAGCACCTTGATAGCAGCTAGCACAGATACGCAGTATTTT; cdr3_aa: CASTLIAASTDTQYF
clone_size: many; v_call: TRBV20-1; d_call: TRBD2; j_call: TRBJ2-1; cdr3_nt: TGCAGTGCAAGTAGCGGGGACAACTCCTACAATGAGCAGTTCTTC; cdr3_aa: CSASSGDNSYNEQFF
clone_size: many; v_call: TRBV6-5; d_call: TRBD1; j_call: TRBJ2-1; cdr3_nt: TGTGCCAGCAGTTACTCGGAAGGAGTGGCAGGGGGCTACAATGAGCAGTTCTTC; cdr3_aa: CASSYSEGVAGGYNEQFF
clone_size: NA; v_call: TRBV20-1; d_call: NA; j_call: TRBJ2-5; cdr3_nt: TGCAGTGCCCGGGGGGCTCCTCAGGGGACCGAGCGGGCCCAGTACTTC; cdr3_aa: CSARGAPQGTERAQYF
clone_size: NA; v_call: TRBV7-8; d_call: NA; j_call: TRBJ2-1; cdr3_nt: TGTGCCAGCGACAAAAGCTCCTACAATGAGCAGTTCTTC; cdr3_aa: CASDKSSYNEQFF
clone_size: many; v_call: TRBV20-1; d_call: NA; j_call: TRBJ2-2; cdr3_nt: TGCAGTGCTAGAGGCCAGTCAACCGGGGAGCTGTTTTTT; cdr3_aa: CSARGQSTGELFF
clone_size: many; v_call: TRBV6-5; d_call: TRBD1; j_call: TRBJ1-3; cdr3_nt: TGTGCCAGCAGTTTCAGACAGGGTACGGTTGGAAACACCATATATTTT; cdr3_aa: CASSFRQGTVGNTIYF
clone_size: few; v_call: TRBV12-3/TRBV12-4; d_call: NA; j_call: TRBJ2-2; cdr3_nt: TGTGCCAGCAGCCCAAATGAGGTTGTTGGGGAGCTGTTTTTT; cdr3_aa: CASSPNEVVGELFF
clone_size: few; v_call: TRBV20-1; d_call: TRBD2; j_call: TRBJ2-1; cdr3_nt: TGCAGTGCGAGAGGCACTAGCGGGGAGTACAATGAGCAGTTCTTC; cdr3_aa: CSARGTSGEYNEQFF
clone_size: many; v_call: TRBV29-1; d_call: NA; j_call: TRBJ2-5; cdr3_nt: TGCAGCGTCCAAGGGGGGCAAGAGACCCAGTACTTC; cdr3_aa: CSVQGGQETQYF
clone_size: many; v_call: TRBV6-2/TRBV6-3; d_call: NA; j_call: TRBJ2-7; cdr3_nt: TGTGCCAGCAGTTCCCTCCGGGAGCAGTACTTC; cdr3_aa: CASSSLREQYF
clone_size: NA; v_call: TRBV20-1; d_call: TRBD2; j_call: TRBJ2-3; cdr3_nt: TGCAGTGCTTCCGGGACTAGCGGCTGGCGGGCAGATACGCAGTATTTT; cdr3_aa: CSASGTSGWRADTQYF
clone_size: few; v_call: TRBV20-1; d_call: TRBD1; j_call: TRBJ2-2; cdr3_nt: TGCAGTGCGACCCGACAGGGAGCCGGGGAGCTGTTTTTT; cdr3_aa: CSATRQGAGELFF
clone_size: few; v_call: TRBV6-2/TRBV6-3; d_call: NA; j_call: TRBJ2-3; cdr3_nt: TGTGCCAGCAGTTACTCGATCAGGGGTGGAGTCCTGGACGGGGATACGCAGTATTTT; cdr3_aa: CASSYSIRGGVLDGDTQYF
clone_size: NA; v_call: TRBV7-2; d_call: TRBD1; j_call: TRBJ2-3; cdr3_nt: TGTGCCAGCCGAAGGACAGGTGGAATAACAGATACGCAGTATTTT; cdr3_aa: CASRRTGGITDTQYF
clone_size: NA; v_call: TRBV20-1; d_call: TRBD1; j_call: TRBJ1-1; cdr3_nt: TGCAGTGCTAGAGTCGCCGGTACAGGGGGATGGAACACTGAAGCTTTCTTT; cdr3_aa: CSARVAGTGGWNTEAFF
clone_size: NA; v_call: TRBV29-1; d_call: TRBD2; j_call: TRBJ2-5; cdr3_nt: TGCAGCGTTCAGGGGCTACTAGCGGGAGAGACAGAGACCCAGTACTTC; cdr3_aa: CSVQGLLAGETETQYF
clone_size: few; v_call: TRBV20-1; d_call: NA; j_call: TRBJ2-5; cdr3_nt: TGCAGTGCTCGACTGACAGATACCCAAGAGACCCAGTACTTC; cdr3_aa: CSARLTDTQETQYF
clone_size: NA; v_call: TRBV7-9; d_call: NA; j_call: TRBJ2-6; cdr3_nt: TGTGCCAGCAGTCTATCTCACTCTGGGGCCAACGTCCTGACTTTC; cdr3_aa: CASSLSHSGANVLTF
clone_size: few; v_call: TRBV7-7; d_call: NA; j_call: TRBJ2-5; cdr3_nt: TGTGCTAGCACAAGCCCCCCTGCGGAGACCCAGTACTTC; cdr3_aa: CASTSPPAETQYF
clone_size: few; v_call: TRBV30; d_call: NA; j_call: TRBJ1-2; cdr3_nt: TGTGCCTGGAGTGTAAGTGCAGGGGTTGACTATGGCTACACCTTC; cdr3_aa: CAWSVSAGVDYGYTF
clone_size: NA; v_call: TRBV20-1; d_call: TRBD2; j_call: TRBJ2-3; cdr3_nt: TGCTGCTCTACTAGCGGGAGGCGGACAGATACGCAGTATTTT; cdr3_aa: CCSTSGRRTDTQYF
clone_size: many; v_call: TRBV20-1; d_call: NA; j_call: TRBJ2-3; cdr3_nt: TGCAGTGCTATTCTGACCTCGCGGGATACGCAGTATTTT; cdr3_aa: CSAILTSRDTQYF
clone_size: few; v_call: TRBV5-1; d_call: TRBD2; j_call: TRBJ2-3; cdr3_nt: TGCGCCAGCAGCGCGACTAGCGGGAGTTATACGCAGTATTTT; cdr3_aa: CASSATSGSYTQYF
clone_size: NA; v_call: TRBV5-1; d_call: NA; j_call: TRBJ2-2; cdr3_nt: TGCGCCAGCAGCCTTGGGACACCGAACACCGGGGAGCTGTTTTTT; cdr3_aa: CASSLGTPNTGELFF
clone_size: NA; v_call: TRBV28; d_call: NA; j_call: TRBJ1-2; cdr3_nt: TGTGCCAGCAGTCCCGTTGGGGCAGCTACTAACTATGGCTACACCTTC; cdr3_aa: CASSPVGAATNYGYTF
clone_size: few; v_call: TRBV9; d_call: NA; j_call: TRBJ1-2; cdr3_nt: TGTGCCAGCAGCGTAGTCGCTGGGGCTGACTATGGCTACACCTTC; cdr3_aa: CASSVVAGADYGYTF
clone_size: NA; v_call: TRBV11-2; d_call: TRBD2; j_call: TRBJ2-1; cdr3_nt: TGTGCCAGCAGCCCCCGGGGGACTACCGGGAATGAGCAGTTCTTC; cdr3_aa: CASSPRGTTGNEQFF
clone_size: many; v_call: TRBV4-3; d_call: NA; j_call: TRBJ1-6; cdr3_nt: TGCGCCAGCAGGTACAGTCGGGAGGGTCAATCACCCCTCCACTTT; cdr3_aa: CASRYSREGQSPLHF
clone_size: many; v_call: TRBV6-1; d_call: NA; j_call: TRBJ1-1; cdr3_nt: TGTGCCAGCAGGGGAGGGCACAACACTGAAGCTTTCTTT; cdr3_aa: CASRGGHNTEAFF
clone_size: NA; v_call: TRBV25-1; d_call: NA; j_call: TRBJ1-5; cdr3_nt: TGTGCCAGCAGCGGGGGGGGTTATCAGCCCCAGCATTTT; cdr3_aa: CASSGGGYQPQHF
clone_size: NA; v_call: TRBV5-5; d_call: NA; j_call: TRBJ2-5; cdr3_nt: TGTGCCAGCAGCTCCGACGACAGGTTCGGGACCCAGTACTTC; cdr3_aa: CASSSDDRFGTQYF
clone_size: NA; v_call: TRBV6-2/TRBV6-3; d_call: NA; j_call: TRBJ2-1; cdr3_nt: TGTGCCAGCAGTTTGGGAAAGGTGAACAATGAGCAGTTCTTC; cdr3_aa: CASSLGKVNNEQFF
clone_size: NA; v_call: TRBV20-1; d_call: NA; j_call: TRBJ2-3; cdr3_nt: TGCAGTGCTCACCAGGCTGATACGCAGTATTTT; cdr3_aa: CSAHQADTQYF
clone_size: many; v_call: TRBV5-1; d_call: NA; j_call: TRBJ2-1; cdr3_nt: TGCGCCAGCAGCTTGAGGACAGCGAAGTACAATGAGCAGTTCTTC; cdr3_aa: CASSLRTAKYNEQFF
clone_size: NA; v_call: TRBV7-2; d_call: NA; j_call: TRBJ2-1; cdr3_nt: TGTGCCAGCAGCCGTGTAGGGGGGGGTTCCTACAATGAGCAGTTCTTC; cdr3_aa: CASSRVGGGSYNEQFF
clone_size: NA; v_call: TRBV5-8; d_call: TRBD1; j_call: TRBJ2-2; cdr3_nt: TGTGCCAGCAGATTGAGGGGGCTATCGGACACCGGGGAGCTGTTTTTT; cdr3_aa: CASRLRGLSDTGELFF
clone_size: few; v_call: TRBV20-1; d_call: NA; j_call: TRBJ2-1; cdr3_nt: TGCAGTGCCCCGCGGGGACGGTTTTCTATGGATGAGCAGTTCTTC; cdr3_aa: CSAPRGRFSMDEQFF
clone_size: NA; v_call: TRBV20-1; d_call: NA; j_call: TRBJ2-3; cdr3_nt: TGCAGTGCTAGAGACTCTGGGTTCACAGATACGCAGTATTTT; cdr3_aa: CSARDSGFTDTQYF
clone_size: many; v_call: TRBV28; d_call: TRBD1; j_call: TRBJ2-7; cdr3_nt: TGTGCCAGCAGTTCCCAGGGGGCGCTTTGGTACGAGCAGTACTTC; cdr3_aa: CASSSQGALWYEQYF